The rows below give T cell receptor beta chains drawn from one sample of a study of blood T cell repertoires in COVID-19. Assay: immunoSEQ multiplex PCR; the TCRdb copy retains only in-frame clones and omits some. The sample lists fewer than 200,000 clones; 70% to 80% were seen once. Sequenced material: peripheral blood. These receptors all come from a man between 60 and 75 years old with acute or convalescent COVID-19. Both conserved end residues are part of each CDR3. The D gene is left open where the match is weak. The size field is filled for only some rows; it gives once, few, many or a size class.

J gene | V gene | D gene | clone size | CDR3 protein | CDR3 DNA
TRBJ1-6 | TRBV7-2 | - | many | CASSSRGGSPLHF | TGTGCCAGCAGCTCCAGGGGTGGATCACCCCTCCACTTT
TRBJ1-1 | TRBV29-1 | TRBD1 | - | CSVHFGTANTEAFF | TGCAGCGTTCATTTCGGGACAGCGAACACTGAAGCTTTCTTT
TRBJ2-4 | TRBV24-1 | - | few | CATSETGQTGLAKNIQYF | TGTGCCACCAGTGAGACAGGCCAGACCGGGTTGGCCAAAAACATTCAGTACTTC
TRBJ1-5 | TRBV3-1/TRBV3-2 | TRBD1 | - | CASSQGTGSNQPQHF | TGTGCCAGCAGCCAAGGGACAGGATCAAATCAGCCCCAGCATTTT
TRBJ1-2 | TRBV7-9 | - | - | CASSPPDSNYGYTF | TGTGCCAGCAGCCCTCCCGACAGCAACTATGGCTACACCTTC
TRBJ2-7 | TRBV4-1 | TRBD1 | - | CASSLEPGGLHEQYF | TGCGCCAGCAGCCTAGAACCAGGGGGCCTACACGAGCAGTACTTC
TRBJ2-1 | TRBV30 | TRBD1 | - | CAWSAGQGGEQFF | TGTGCCTGGAGTGCCGGACAGGGGGGGGAGCAGTTCTTC
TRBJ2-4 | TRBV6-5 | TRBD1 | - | CASSQGQGVDIQYF | TGTGCCAGCAGTCAGGGACAGGGGGTGGACATTCAGTACTTC
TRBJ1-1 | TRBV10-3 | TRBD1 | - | CAIRVQGKKTEAFF | TGTGCCATCAGGGTACAGGGGAAGAAGACTGAAGCTTTCTTT
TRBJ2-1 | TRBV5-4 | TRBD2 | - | CASSNAGGSYNEQFF | TGTGCCAGCAGCAACGCGGGGGGGTCCTACAATGAGCAGTTCTTC
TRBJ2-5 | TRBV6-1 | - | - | CASSEGTGQETQYF | TGTGCCAGCAGTGAAGGGACGGGGCAAGAGACCCAGTACTTC
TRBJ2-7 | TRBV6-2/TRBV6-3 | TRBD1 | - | CASSTDRGRKYEQYF | TGTGCCAGCAGCACGGACAGGGGGCGTAAGTACGAGCAGTACTTC
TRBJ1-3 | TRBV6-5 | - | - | CASSYSMRAGNTIYF | TGTGCCAGCAGTTACTCGATGCGGGCGGGAAACACCATATATTTT
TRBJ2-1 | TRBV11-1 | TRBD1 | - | CASSLGQGKYNEQFF | TGTGCCAGCAGCTTAGGACAGGGGAAGTACAATGAGCAGTTCTTC
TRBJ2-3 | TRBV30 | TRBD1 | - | CAWSKARDRGYRDTQYF | TGTGCCTGGAGTAAAGCCCGGGACAGGGGGTATAGAGATACGCAGTATTTT
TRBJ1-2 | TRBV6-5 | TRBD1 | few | CASSYATGLRNYGYTF | TGTGCCAGCAGTTACGCGACAGGGCTACGTAACTATGGCTACACCTTC
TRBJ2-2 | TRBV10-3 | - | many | CAIRTDPGTGELFF | TGTGCCATCAGAACAGACCCTGGCACCGGGGAGCTGTTTTTT
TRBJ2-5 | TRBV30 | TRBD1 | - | CAYGTGLETQYF | TGTGCCTACGGGACAGGGTTAGAGACCCAGTACTTC
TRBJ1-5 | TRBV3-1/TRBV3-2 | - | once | CASSQGASNQPQHF | TGTGCCAGCAGCCAGGGGGCGAGCAATCAGCCCCAGCATTTT
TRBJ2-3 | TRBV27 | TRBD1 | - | CASSLLTGAGPTDTQYF | TGTGCCAGCAGTTTATTGACAGGGGCCGGGCCCACAGATACGCAGTATTTT
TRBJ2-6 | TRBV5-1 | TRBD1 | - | CASGRGLYRSGANVLTF | TGCGCCAGCGGCAGGGGGTTATATCGCTCTGGGGCCAACGTCCTGACTTTC
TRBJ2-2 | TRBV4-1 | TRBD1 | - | CASSHSASTGTTGELFF | TGCGCCAGCAGCCACAGTGCCTCGACAGGGACCACCGGGGAGCTGTTTTTT
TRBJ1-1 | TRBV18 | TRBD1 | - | CASSLKPGQGEAFF | TGTGCCAGCTCACTAAAACCGGGACAGGGAGAAGCTTTCTTT
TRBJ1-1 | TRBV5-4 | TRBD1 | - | CASSLGGGGPDTEAFF | TGTGCCAGCAGCTTGGGTGGAGGGGGCCCGGACACTGAAGCTTTCTTT
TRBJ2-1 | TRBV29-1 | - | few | CSVERGHNNEQFF | TGCAGCGTTGAAAGGGGACACAACAATGAGCAGTTCTTC
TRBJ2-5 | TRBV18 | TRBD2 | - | CASSPPLAGQQETQYF | TGTGCCAGCTCACCACCACTAGCGGGGCAACAAGAGACCCAGTACTTC
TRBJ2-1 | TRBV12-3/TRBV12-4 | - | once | CASNAARAGQFF | TGTGCCAGCAACGCCGCCAGGGCAGGGCAGTTCTTC
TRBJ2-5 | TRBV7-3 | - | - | CASSLTGALQETQYF | TGTGCCAGCAGCTTGACAGGAGCACTCCAAGAGACCCAGTACTTC
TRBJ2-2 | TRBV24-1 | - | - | CATSDLQASSGHNTGELFF | TGTGCCACCAGTGATTTGCAGGCATCGTCGGGACACAACACCGGGGAGCTGTTTTTT
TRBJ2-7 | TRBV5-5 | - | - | CASSLSPDIRYEQYF | TGTGCCAGCAGCTTGTCCCCAGACATTCGCTACGAGCAGTACTTC
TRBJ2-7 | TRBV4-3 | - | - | CASSQDRGSYEQYF | TGCGCCAGCAGCCAAGACCGCGGGTCTTACGAGCAGTACTTC